These 14 T cell receptor beta chains came from one sample sequenced in a study of Ad26.COV2.S vaccination and SARS-CoV-2 variants. The data were produced by immunoSEQ multiplex PCR, yet TCRdb's version contains in-frame clones alone and is incomplete. This table holds roughly 700,000 clones, 70% to 90% found once. Treatment defined: roughly 19 received Ad26.COV2.S at low or high dose, single or two shots; a few received placebo; per-sample allocation not given. Material that was analyzed had been drawn on day 63 after the first vaccine or placebo injection. Material: peripheral blood, obtained in a trial of Ad26.COV2.S vaccine versus placebo. These receptors were taken from a person between 18 and 60 years old who received the Ad26.COV2.S COVID-19 vaccine or a placebo.

The V call is TRBV6-1, the J call TRBJ2-1, with 11 positions matching TRBD2. Germline V gene data show CDR1 as MNHNS and CDR2 as SASEGT. Losses at the gene ends were 1 base for V and 4 bases for J; bases not matched to a gene: 6. CDR3 size: 17 residues. CDR3 loop: CASSEDRTSGLYNEQFF. The CDR3 DNA reads TGTGCCAGCAGTGAAGACCGGACTAGCGGGTTATACAATGAGCAGTTCTTC.

CDR3 loop: CATSRGGGQPQHF. For the CDR3, the DNA is TGTGCCACCAGCAGAGGGGGCGGTCAGCCCCAGCATTTT. J is TRBJ1-5 and V is TRBV15; a possible D gene is TRBD1 (5 bases). Germline lookup yields CDR1 LNHNV and CDR2 YYDKDF (reference sequence). This CDR3 spans 13 amino acids. V lost 1 base, J lost 6 bases, and 7 bases lay in between.

The genes are TRBV18 and TRBJ1-4, with D perhaps matching TRBD1 (6 bases). The V and J ends lost 6 bases and 8 bases respectively, with 13 bases between them. CDR3 length: 13 amino acids. Germline-derived CDR1 and CDR2 are KGHSH and LQKENI. The CDR3: CASSPGQQEKLFF. The CDR3 DNA reads TGTGCCAGCTCGCCAGGACAGCAGGAAAAACTGTTTTTT.

This chain uses TRBV4-3 with TRBJ1-3; tentatively, D is TRBD1 (5 bases). The CDR3 is made up of 16 amino acids. Germline-derived CDR1 and CDR2 are LGHNA and YSLEER. Trimming pared 0 bases from V and 4 bases from J, leaving 13 bases between. CDR3 coding DNA: TGCGCCAGCAGCCAAGATCCAGGGATTTCCGGAAACACCATATATTTT. It encodes CASSQDPGISGNTIYF.

The CDR3 protein is CASSIDRTGEQYF. Written as DNA, the CDR3 is TGTGCCAGCAGCATCGACAGAACTGGCGAGCAGTACTTC. The V gene is TRBV7-8, the J gene TRBJ2-7, with D tentatively TRBD1 (5 bases). Germline V CDR1 and CDR2: SGHVS, FQNEAQ. This CDR3 spans 13 amino acids. V was pared by 5 bases and J by 6 bases, with 14 bases between.

V is TRBV16 and J is TRBJ1-2; TRBD1 matches at 7 bases. Per germline, CDR1 KGHSY and CDR2 FQNENV. The CDR3 consists of 14 residues. J gave up 7 bases and V 0 bases, and 5 bases lay outside the gene matches. CDR3 nucleotide sequence: TGTGCCAGCAGCCAATCGTCGGCAGGGGGTGGCTACACCTTC. Its translation is CASSQSSAGGGYTF.

Remarks on this clone: The sample carries other DNA sequences with the same CDR3. The rearrangement links TRBV5-5 to TRBJ2-7; no definite D call. With 1 base removed from V and 3 bases from J, the gap between germline ends came to 5 bases. This CDR3 has 12 amino acids. The germline V gene has CDR1 SGHKS and CDR2 YYEKEE (reference sequence). The CDR3 region is CASSLTGYEQYF. CDR3 in DNA: TGTGCCAGCAGCTTGACGGGCTACGAGCAGTACTTC.

This chain uses TRBV10-2 with TRBJ1-6; D is unresolved. CDR3 length equals 16 residues. V was trimmed by 0 bases and J by 5 bases, leaving 11 bases between them. Germline CDR1 reads WSHSY; CDR2 reads SAAADI. The CDR3 loop reads CASSESWPIDNSPLHF. The CDR3, as DNA: TGCGCCAGCAGTGAGTCTTGGCCAATCGATAATTCACCCCTCCACTTT.

CDR3 sequence reads: CASSLGQTGELFF. In DNA, the CDR3 is TGTGCCAGCAGCTTAGGGCAGACCGGGGAGCTGTTTTTT. The chain uses TRBV7-2 and TRBJ2-2; D gene uncertain. V was trimmed by 1 base and J by 5 bases, leaving 5 bases between them. Germline loops: CDR1 SGHTA, CDR2 FQGNSA. The CDR3 spans 13 residues.

The CDR3 reads CASSKSSRAGQTYEQYF. Written as DNA, the CDR3 is TGTGCCAGCAGCAAATCTTCGCGAGCGGGACAGACCTACGAGCAGTACTTC. The chain joins TRBV21-1 to TRBJ2-7. TRBV21-1 is reported as a pseudogene. The CDR3 sequence is 17 residues long.

The chain joins TRBV30 to TRBJ1-1; no firm D call. The CDR3 runs 13 residues. Between the trimmed V and J ends, which lost 7 bases and 5 bases, there was a span of 17 bases. Germline V gene data show CDR1 as GTSNPN and CDR2 as SVGIG (reference sequence). Here the CDR3 DNA reads TGTGCCTACGAGCGAAGGTCGGGGACTGAAGCTTTCTTT. Translating gives CAYERRSGTEAFF.

The V gene is TRBV6-5, the J gene TRBJ1-5; D is perhaps TRBD1 (6 bases). Per the germline V gene, CDR1 is MNHEY and CDR2 is SVGAGI. V lost 10 bases and J lost 2, with 18 bases in between. The CDR3 sequence is 15 residues long. CDR3 bases: TGTGCCACTAGCGGGGGCGGGGGGGGCAATCAGCCCCAGCATTTT. Translated: CATSGGGGGNQPQHF.

This clone came up once. The chain recombines TRBV5-1 with TRBJ1-2; 8 bases are a match to TRBD1. The CDR3 sequence is 13 residues long. Germline-derived CDR1 and CDR2 are SGHRS and YFSETQ. The J segment lost 7 bases and the V segment lost 4 bases, leaving 6 bases of the junction unmatched. The CDR3 DNA is TGCGCCAGCAGCCCGGACAGGGTCGGTGGCTACACCTTC. Its protein is CASSPDRVGGYTF. Combining the CDR3 with reference TRBV5-1 and TRBJ1-2 gives the whole variable domain KAGVTQTPRYLIKTRGQQVTLSCSPISGHRSVSWYQQTPGQGLQFLFEYFSETQRNKGNFPGRFSGRQFSNSRSEMNVSTLELGDSALYLCASSPDRVGGYTFGSGTRLTVV.

This clone was found once. The chain uses TRBV7-8 and TRBJ1-4; 8 bases map to TRBD1. The V gene's germline CDR1 is SGHVS and CDR2 FQNEAQ. The V and J ends lost 5 bases and 0 bases, in that order; junction bases with no gene match: 5. This CDR3 region has 16 residues. The CDR3 sequence is CASSRTGKTTNEKLFF. The CDR3 region has the DNA TGTGCCAGCAGCCGGACAGGGAAAACAACTAATGAAAAACTGTTTTTT.